Below, 27 T cell receptor beta chains from the same sample are listed, as sequenced in a study of cytomegalovirus exposure and HLA in healthy donors (dated by TCRdb to 2016 to 2017). Library prep was done by the immunoSEQ multiplex PCR assay. The multiplex PCR relied on a mix of 60 forward primers for TCR Vbeta segments and 13 reverse primers for TCR Jbeta segments. The clones in this table, taken by TCRdb from immuneACCESS, are in-frame only. Not every clone is retained; where verified, under half of the shortfall comes from an unresolved V gene, and the cause of the rest is unknown. The sample table contains some 110,000 clones; only one count was recorded for 75% to 90% of them. The ten largest make up about 6.9% of the sample. Sequenced sample: PBMCs. The source of these receptors is a man aged 30 to 45 in good health and CMV-seropositive.

The rearrangement joins TRBV5-1 to TRBJ2-3; the match to TRBD1 covers 9 bases. V was pared by 0 bases and J by 3 bases, with 8 bases of the junction left unmatched. The CDR3 length is 17 residues. Germline V gives CDR1 SGHRS, CDR2 YFSETQ. CDR3 in DNA: TGCGCCAGCAGCTTGGAGGGCGGGACAGGGTGGACAGATACGCAGTATTTT. It specifies CASSLEGGTGWTDTQYF.

V and J are TRBV30 and TRBJ2-7; 9 bases line up with TRBD1. The CDR3 loop spans 14 amino acids. Trimming cost V 1 base and J 5 bases; bases outside gene matches: 6. CDR1 is GTSNPN and CDR2 is SVGIG in the germline V gene (reference sequence). CDR3 nucleotide sequence: TGTGCCTGGAGTGCGGGACAGGGAATCGACGAGCAGTACTTC. It is translated as CAWSAGQGIDEQYF. Based on the CDR3 plus reference TRBV30 and TRBJ2-7, the full variable domain is SQTIHQWPATLVQPVGSPLSLECTVEGTSNPNLYWYRQAAGRGLQLLFYSVGIGQISSEVPQNLSASRPQDRQFILSSKKLLLSDSGFYLCAWSAGQGIDEQYFGPGTRLTVT.

This clone was seen a few times. The V gene is TRBV27, the J gene TRBJ2-7, with 8 bases that match TRBD2. The CDR3 has 15 residues. V shed 0 bases and J 0 bases; nucleotides not matched to a gene: 1. Germline V CDR1 and CDR2: MNHEY, SMNVEV (reference sequence). The CDR3 sequence is CASSLSSGSSYEQYF. The CDR3 bases are TGTGCCAGCAGTTTATCAAGCGGGAGCTCCTACGAGCAGTACTTC.

This chain joins TRBV4-1 and TRBJ1-5, with a possible D match to TRBD1 (5 bases). The CDR3 is made up of 17 amino acids. The V gene lost 0 bases and the J gene lost 7 bases, with 19 bases spanning the gap. Germline V gene data show CDR1 as MGHRA and CDR2 as YSYEKL. The CDR3 is CASSQDIRAPFGQPQHF. CDR3 DNA sequence: TGCGCCAGCAGCCAAGATATCAGGGCCCCCTTTGGCCAGCCCCAGCATTTT.

V is TRBV5-1 and J is TRBJ2-1, with 9 bases that match TRBD2. The CDR3 loop spans 17 amino acids. Germline CDR1 SGHRS, CDR2 YFSETQ. V was clipped by 4 bases and J by 2 bases; unmatched bases: 10. The CDR3 region has the DNA TGCGCCAGCAGCCCCGGGACTAGCCTCAGTACCTACAATGAGCAGTTCTTC. Amino acid sequence: CASSPGTSLSTYNEQFF.

The table lists this clone with a count of one. The genes are TRBV4-1 and TRBJ2-7; TRBD2 agrees at 12 bases. Germline V CDR1 and CDR2: MGHRA, YSYEKL. V dropped 5 bases and J dropped 0; count of bases not matched to a gene: 11. The CDR3 is 18 residues long. The CDR3 spells CASSSLTSGGQSSYEQYF. The DNA for the CDR3 is TGCGCCAGCAGCTCATTGACTAGCGGGGGCCAAAGCTCCTACGAGCAGTACTTC.

The V and J genes are TRBV7-6 and TRBJ1-5; D may be TRBD1 (5 bases). Trimming took 0 bases from V and 6 from J, leaving 12 bases between them. This CDR3 has 15 residues. Germline V CDR1 and CDR2: SGHVS, FNYEAQ. This chain's CDR3 is CASSLAKGAGQPQHF. The CDR3 DNA reads TGTGCCAGCAGCTTAGCTAAAGGGGCAGGTCAGCCCCAGCATTTT.

The chain combines TRBV19 with TRBJ2-1; possibly TRBD1 for D (6 bases). V lost 5 bases to trimming and J lost 7 bases, with 9 bases between them. The CDR3 covers 12 residues. Per the germline V gene, CDR1 is LNHDA and CDR2 is SQIVND (reference sequence). This CDR3 reads CASSRGGNEQFF. The CDR3 region has the DNA TGTGCCAGTAGTCGAGGGGGAAATGAGCAGTTCTTC.

This clone was counted only a few times. V and J are TRBV7-8 and TRBJ1-1; D perhaps matches TRBD1 (6 bases). The CDR3 runs 15 residues. Trimming pared 5 bases from V and 1 base from J, leaving 14 bases between. CDR1 and CDR2 from the germline V gene are SGHVS and FQNEAQ. The CDR3 sequence is CASSPRGRGNTEAFF. CDR3 nucleotides: TGTGCCAGCAGCCCCAGGGGACGGGGGAACACTGAAGCTTTCTTT. Looking up the rest from reference TRBV7-8 and TRBJ1-1 gives the full variable domain: GAGVSQSPRYKVAKRGQDVALRCDPISGHVSLFWYQQALGQGPEFLTYFQNEAQLDKSGLPSDRFFAERPEGSVSTLKIQRTQQEDSAVYLCASSPRGRGNTEAFFGQGTRLTVV.

This chain joins TRBV7-9 and TRBJ1-5; tentatively, D is TRBD1 (6 bases). The CDR3 extends over 15 amino acids. Germline V CDR1 and CDR2: SEHNR, FQNEAQ (reference sequence). Trimming cost V 5 bases and J 4 bases, with 15 bases left between them. The CDR3 is CASSPAGDANQPQHF. Here the CDR3 DNA reads TGTGCCAGCAGCCCGGCAGGGGACGCGAATCAGCCCCAGCATTTT.

V usage is TRBV4-1 and J usage is TRBJ1-2; 7 nucleotides line up with TRBD1. Germline assignment: CDR1 MGHRA and CDR2 YSYEKL. There are 15 residues in the CDR3. Unmatched junction bases numbered 9, after V lost 6 bases and J lost 2 bases. This CDR3 is CASRGLGGRNYGYTF. The CDR3 bases are TGCGCCAGCAGGGGATTAGGGGGCAGGAACTATGGCTACACCTTC.

The rearrangement uses TRBV5-1 and TRBJ1-2; 8 nucleotides align to TRBD1. Per germline, CDR1 SGHRS and CDR2 YFSETQ. The CDR3 is 14 amino acids. Germline trimming cut 4 bases from V and 7 bases from J; bases unmatched to any gene: 9. CDR3 region: CASSTGQGSGGYTF. The DNA for the CDR3 is TGCGCCAGCAGCACCGGACAGGGCTCGGGTGGCTACACCTTC.

The CDR3 region is CAISPRGLYGYTF. The CDR3 nucleotides are TGTGCCATCAGCCCAAGGGGACTCTATGGCTACACCTTC. This chain connects TRBV10-3 to TRBJ1-2; perhaps TRBD1 as D (5 bases). The germline V gene encodes CDR1 ENHRY and CDR2 SYGVKD. The CDR3 has 13 residues. V lost 6 bases and J 4 bases, leaving 12 bases between the germline ends.

The rearrangement links TRBV6-1 to TRBJ1-6; 8 bases agree with TRBD1. Trimming took 0 bases from V and 7 from J; bases not matched to a gene: 5. Germline lookup yields CDR1 MNHNS and CDR2 SASEGT. The CDR3 totals 16 residues. CDR3 loop: CASSEAPTGVNSPLHF. DNA for the CDR3: TGTGCCAGCAGTGAAGCTCCGACAGGGGTGAATTCACCCCTCCACTTT.

This clone appeared a single time. The chain is built from TRBV11-3 and TRBJ2-7; 7 bases line up with TRBD1. The V and J ends lost 5 bases and 7 bases, in that order; junction bases with no gene match: 14. Germline V CDR1 and CDR2: SGHNT, YENEEA. CDR3 length: 15 amino acids. The CDR3 reads CASSPDRDQLGEQYF. The CDR3 nucleotides read TGTGCCAGCAGCCCCGACAGGGACCAACTTGGTGAGCAGTACTTC.

The V and J genes are TRBV14 and TRBJ1-1; the D is unclear. Germline loops: CDR1 SGHDN, CDR2 FVKESK. The CDR3 spans 12 residues. Trimming removed 4 bases from V and 7 bases from J, with 10 bases in between. The CDR3 loop reads CASSRLQSEAFF. As DNA, the CDR3 is TGTGCCAGCAGCCGATTACAGAGTGAAGCTTTCTTT.

The rearrangement links TRBV7-2 to TRBJ2-7, with TRBD2 matching over 10 bases. Germline V lookup: CDR1 SGHTA, CDR2 FQGNSA. CDR3 size: 15 residues. V was pared by 2 bases and J by 8 bases, with 9 bases of the junction left unmatched. CDR3 loop: CASSLQSWTSGQQYF. For the CDR3, the DNA is TGTGCCAGCAGCTTACAGTCCTGGACTAGCGGACAGCAGTACTTC.

The chain combines TRBV2 with TRBJ1-4, with 10 bases matching TRBD1. The germline V gene encodes CDR1 SNHLY and CDR2 FYNNEI. The CDR3 has 15 amino acids. V lost 7 bases and J lost 2; bases outside the gene matches: 4. The CDR3 DNA is TGTGCCAGCAACGACAGGGGGCTCACTAATGAAAAACTGTTTTTT. Amino acid sequence: CASNDRGLTNEKLFF.

V usage is TRBV19 and J usage is TRBJ2-2, with no clear D. The germline V gene encodes CDR1 LNHDA and CDR2 SQIVND (reference sequence). The CDR3 consists of 13 residues. V dropped 7 bases and J dropped 3 bases, with 9 bases sitting between them. The CDR3 protein is CASNQAYTGELFF. CDR3 nucleotide sequence: TGTGCCAGTAACCAAGCATACACCGGGGAGCTGTTTTTT.

V gene TRBV15 combines with J gene TRBJ2-7, with 8 positions matching TRBD2. The V segment lost 4 bases and the J segment 2 bases; nucleotides outside the gene matches: 7. The length of the CDR3 is 15 residues. Germline assignment: CDR1 LNHNV and CDR2 YYDKDF (reference sequence). CDR3 bases: TGTGCCACCAGCATCTACCAGCGGGGGACCTACGAGCAGTACTTC. It is translated as CATSIYQRGTYEQYF.

V is TRBV5-1 and J is TRBJ1-5; TRBD1 aligns across 9 bases. V dropped 1 base and J dropped 7; count of bases not matched to a gene: 6. Germline loops: CDR1 SGHRS, CDR2 YFSETQ. The CDR3 sequence is 15 residues long. CDR3 sequence reads: CASSLMGDREQPQHF. Here the CDR3 DNA reads TGCGCCAGCAGCTTGATGGGGGACAGGGAACAGCCCCAGCATTTT.

The genes are TRBV28 and TRBJ2-7, with D perhaps TRBD1 (5 bases). There are 12 residues in the CDR3. CDR1 is MDHEN, CDR2 SYDVKM, per germline. V lost 3 bases and J 5 bases, leaving 8 bases between the germline ends. This chain's CDR3 is CASSLTEDEQYF. CDR3 nucleotide sequence: TGTGCCAGCAGTTTGACAGAAGACGAGCAGTACTTC.

The chain's CDR3 is CASSKANLGLSTDTQYF. CDR3 sequence (DNA): TGTGCCAGCAGCAAAGCGAACCTGGGCCTAAGCACAGATACGCAGTATTTT. The V gene is TRBV21-1, the J gene TRBJ2-3; TRBD1, the table's D call, lacks a check against the DNA. TRBV21-1 is labeled a pseudogene. The CDR3 sequence is 17 residues long.

This clone came up a few times. The rearrangement uses TRBV7-8 and TRBJ2-3, with D hard to call. The ends were cut back, 4 bases at V and 3 bases at J, with 5 bases in the middle. CDR1 is SGHVS and CDR2 is FQNEAQ in the germline V gene. This CDR3 has 12 residues. The DNA for the CDR3 is TGTGCCAGCAGCTCCAGGACAGATACGCAGTATTTT. Its translation is CASSSRTDTQYF.

CDR3 DNA: TGTGCCAGCAGCTTGACAGGACCGATCTCTGGGGCCAACGTCCTGACTTTC. Residues: CASSLTGPISGANVLTF. The chain joins TRBV5-6 to TRBJ2-6, with D possibly matching TRBD1 (5 bases). The CDR3 has 17 residues. The germline V gene has CDR1 SGHDT and CDR2 YYEEEE. The V gene lost 1 base and the J gene lost 0 bases, with 11 bases spanning the gap. Variable domain in full (rest from reference TRBV5-6 and TRBJ2-6): DAGVTQSPTHLIKTRGQQVTLRCSPKSGHDTVSWYQQALGQGPQFIFQYYEEEERQRGNFPDRFSGHQFPNYSSELNVNALLLGDSALYLCASSLTGPISGANVLTFGAGSRLTVL.

The V and J genes are TRBV19 and TRBJ1-2; TRBD1 aligns across 7 bases. CDR1 and CDR2 from the germline V gene are LNHDA and SQIVND (reference sequence). The CDR3 is made up of 14 amino acids. Trimming removed 5 bases from V and 5 bases from J; junction bases left unmatched: 8. The CDR3 spells CASSVIQGKYGYTF. The CDR3 coding sequence is TGTGCCAGTAGTGTAATACAGGGGAAATATGGCTACACCTTC.

This clone has just one count. The rearrangement joins TRBV2 to TRBJ1-5; D is undetermined. This CDR3 region has 17 residues. Germline-derived CDR1 and CDR2 are SNHLY and FYNNEI. V gave up 6 bases and J gave up 6 bases, with 24 bases separating them. The CDR3 coding sequence is TGTGCCAGCAGCGCGGGCAAGGGCCTTAGACGAGTTCAGCCCCAGCATTTT. It encodes CASSAGKGLRRVQPQHF.